This T cell receptor (beta chain) was recovered during a study of CD4 T cells in relation to SARS-CoV-2 and coronaviruses. Overall study context: After roughly 11 days of antigen culture, PBMC TCR beta CDR3s were sequenced. Study-level results: Around 60% of donors had memory CD4+ clonotypes crossrecognizing SARS-CoV-2 and common cold coronavirus spike.

V was clipped by 5 bases and J by 1 base, with 17 bases between them. The germline V gene has CDR1 SGHAT and CDR2 FQNNGV. The CDR3 totals 16 residues. On this clone itself: The antigen remains unidentified.

The protocol was immunoSEQ multiplex PCR, while the TCRdb copy is restricted to in-frame clones and leaves out a portion. The table has some 25,000 clones, 75% to 80% seen once; the top ten hold around a sixth. Unexposed donor CD4+ T cells date from about 2011-2018, before the COVID-19 pandemic. The cells were cultured for around ten days before CD4+ T cells were isolated. As cell numbers allowed, unexposed-donor CD4+ T cells faced SARS-CoV-2 S/N and four cold-coronavirus spikes. The sequence derives from a human donor in good health. Sequences were obtained from CD4+ T cells from PBMCs, cultured in vitro. The chain recombines TRBV11-2 with TRBJ1-1; D is ambiguous. This chain's CDR3 is CASSPSLVRGNTEAFF. In DNA, the CDR3 is TGTGCCAGCAGCCCATCACTGGTGCGAGGGAACACTGAAGCTTTCTTT.